The present TCR beta chain was sequenced within a study of regulatory T cells in long-lasting Graves disease. The time point here: newly diagnosed GD, antithyroid drugs for less than 3 months. There was RNA extracted from PBMCs, and the TCR library was made from it. Construction of TCR beta libraries relied on iRepertoire HTBI primers and on Arm-PCR targeting CDR3 regions. TCRdb reprocessed the multiplex PCR reads with MiXCR, giving one entry per CDR3 protein. The sample has 450,000 to 700,000 distinct CDR3 sequences; 13% are singletons. Germline V gene data show CDR1 as KGHDR and CDR2 as SFDVKD. The trim removed 8 bases at V and 5 bases at J, leaving 25 bases unmatched. The CDR3 has 21 amino acids. Separately, the same data were catalogued under a study of T cells in Graves' hyperthyroidism and ophthalmopathy.

This specimen consisted of peripheral blood mononuclear cells (PBMCs), obtained at new diagnosis, from a patient treated with antithyroid drugs. This chain links TRBV24-1 with TRBJ2-5, with 13 bases identical to TRBD2. The source is a man aged 30 to 39 with Graves disease. The CDR3 DNA sequence: TGTGCCACCACCCCTCTCACTTGTGGGACTAGCGGGACGCCCTCGCGGGAGACCCAGTACTTC. This encodes CATTPLTCGTSGTPSRETQYF.